This entry concerns a single T cell receptor beta chain. Its antigen is as yet unknown. This sample is drawn from a study of blood T cells in healthy people across ages. Findings of the study overall: A roughly linear age-dependent decrease characterized TCR beta diversity per million T cells. More naive CD4+ cells and higher diversity marked long-lived donors relative to aged donors.

The germline V gene encodes CDR1 SGHRS and CDR2 YFSETQ. The CDR3 loop spans 15 amino acids. With 0 bases removed from V and 5 bases from J, the gap between germline ends came to 11 bases. A J-beta primer mix and a sample-barcoded 5' primer were used in a second PCR of about 6 to 12 cycles. Each cDNA molecule, via a template-switch adaptor with 12 random nucleotides, was tagged. In TCRdb, the 5' RACE reads were re-called with MiXCR into one record per CDR3 protein. The data contain roughly 1,100,000 distinct CDR3 sequences, under 30% of them singletons. The sample was also reused in another study, on T cells of mothers and their children. That work states: Slightly higher but non-significant overlap marked related mother-child pairs versus unrelated pairs.

This receptor was obtained from a girl aged 2 to 9 in good health. The V and J genes are TRBV5-1 and TRBJ1-4; D gene unclear. The specimen sequenced was blood. CDR3 amino acids: CASSLEGRRNEKLFF. CDR3 DNA: TGCGCCAGCAGCTTGGAGGGTAGGAGGAATGAAAAACTGTTTTTT.